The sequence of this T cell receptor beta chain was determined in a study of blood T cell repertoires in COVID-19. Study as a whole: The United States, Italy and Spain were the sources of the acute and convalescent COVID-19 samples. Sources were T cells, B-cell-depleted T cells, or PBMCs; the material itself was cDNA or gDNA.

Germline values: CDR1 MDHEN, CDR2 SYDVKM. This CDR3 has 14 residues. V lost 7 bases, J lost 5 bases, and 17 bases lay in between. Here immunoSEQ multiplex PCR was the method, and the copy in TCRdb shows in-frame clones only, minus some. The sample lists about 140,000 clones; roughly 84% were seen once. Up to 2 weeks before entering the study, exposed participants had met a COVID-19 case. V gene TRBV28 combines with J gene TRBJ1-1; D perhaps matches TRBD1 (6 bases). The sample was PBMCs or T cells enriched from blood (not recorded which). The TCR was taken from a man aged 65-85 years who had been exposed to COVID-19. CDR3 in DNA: TGTGCCAGCAACCCGTCGGGAGGGGGTACTGAAGCTTTCTTT. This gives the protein CASNPSGGGTEAFF.